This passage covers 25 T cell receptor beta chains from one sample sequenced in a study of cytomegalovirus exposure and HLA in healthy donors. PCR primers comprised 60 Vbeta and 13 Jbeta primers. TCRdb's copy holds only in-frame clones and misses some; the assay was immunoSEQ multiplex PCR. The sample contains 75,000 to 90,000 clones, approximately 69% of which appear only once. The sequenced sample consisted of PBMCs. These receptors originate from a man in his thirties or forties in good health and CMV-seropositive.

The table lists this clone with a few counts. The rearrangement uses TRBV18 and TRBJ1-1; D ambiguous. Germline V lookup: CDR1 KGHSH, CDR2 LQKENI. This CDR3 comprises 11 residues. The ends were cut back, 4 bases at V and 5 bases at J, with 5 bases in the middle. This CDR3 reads CASSLPTEAFF. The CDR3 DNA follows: TGTGCCAGCTCACTCCCTACTGAAGCTTTCTTT.

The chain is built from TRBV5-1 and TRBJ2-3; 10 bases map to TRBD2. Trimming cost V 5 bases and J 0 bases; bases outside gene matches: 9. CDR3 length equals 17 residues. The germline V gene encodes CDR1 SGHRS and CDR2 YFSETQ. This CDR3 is CASREASGRASTDTQYF. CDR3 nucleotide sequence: TGCGCCAGCAGAGAAGCTAGCGGGAGAGCTAGCACAGATACGCAGTATTTT.

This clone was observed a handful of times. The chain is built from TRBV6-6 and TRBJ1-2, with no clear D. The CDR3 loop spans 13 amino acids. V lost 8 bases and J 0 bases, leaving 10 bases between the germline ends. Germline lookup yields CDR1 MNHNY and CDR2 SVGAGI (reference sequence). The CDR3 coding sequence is TGTGCCAGCGCGGAATTTCCTAACTATGGCTACACCTTC. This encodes CASAEFPNYGYTF.

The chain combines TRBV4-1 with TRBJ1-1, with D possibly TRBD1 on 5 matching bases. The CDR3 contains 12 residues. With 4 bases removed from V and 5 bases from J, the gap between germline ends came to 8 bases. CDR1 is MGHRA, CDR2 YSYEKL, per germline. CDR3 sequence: CASSPGGTEAFF. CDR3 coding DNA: TGCGCCAGCAGCCCCGGGGGGACTGAAGCTTTCTTT.

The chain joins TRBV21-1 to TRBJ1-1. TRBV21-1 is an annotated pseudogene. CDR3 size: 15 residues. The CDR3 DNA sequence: TGTGCCAGCAGCAAAGGAACGGGTATGAACACTGAAGCTTTCTTT. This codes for CASSKGTGMNTEAFF.

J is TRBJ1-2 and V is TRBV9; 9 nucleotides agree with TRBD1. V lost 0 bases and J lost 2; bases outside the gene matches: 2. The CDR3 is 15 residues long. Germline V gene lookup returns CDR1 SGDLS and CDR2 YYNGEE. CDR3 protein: CASSVGQGVNYGYTF. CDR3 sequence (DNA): TGTGCCAGCAGCGTAGGACAGGGGGTAAACTATGGCTACACCTTC.

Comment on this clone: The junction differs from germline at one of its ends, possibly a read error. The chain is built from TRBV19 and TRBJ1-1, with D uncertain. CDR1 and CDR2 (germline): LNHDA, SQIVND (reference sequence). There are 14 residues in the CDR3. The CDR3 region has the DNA TGTGCCAGTAGTGGCCGAGGAAGGAACGCTGAAGCTTTCTTT. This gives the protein CASSGRGRNAEAFF.

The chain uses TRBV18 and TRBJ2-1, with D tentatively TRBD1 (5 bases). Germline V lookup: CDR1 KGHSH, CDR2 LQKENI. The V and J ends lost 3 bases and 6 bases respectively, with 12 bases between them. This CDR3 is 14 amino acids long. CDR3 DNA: TGTGCCAGCTCACCCGGCGAAGGGGTCAATGAGCAGTTCTTC. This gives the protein CASSPGEGVNEQFF.

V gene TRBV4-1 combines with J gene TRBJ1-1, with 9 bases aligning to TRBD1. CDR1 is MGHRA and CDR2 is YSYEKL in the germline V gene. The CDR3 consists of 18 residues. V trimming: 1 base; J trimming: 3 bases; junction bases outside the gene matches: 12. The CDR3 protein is CASSQGGQGEGEDTEAFF. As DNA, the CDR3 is TGCGCCAGCAGCCAAGGGGGACAGGGCGAGGGTGAGGACACTGAAGCTTTCTTT.

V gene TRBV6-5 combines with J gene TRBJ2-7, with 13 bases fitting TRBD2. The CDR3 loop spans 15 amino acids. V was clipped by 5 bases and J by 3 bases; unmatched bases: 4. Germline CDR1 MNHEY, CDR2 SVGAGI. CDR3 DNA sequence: TGTGCCAGCAGTCTCCGACTAGCGGGAGGCTACGAGCAGTACTTC. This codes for CASSLRLAGGYEQYF.

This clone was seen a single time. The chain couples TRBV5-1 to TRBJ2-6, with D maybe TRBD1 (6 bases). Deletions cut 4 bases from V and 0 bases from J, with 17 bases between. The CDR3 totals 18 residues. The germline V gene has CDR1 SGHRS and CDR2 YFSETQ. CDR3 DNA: TGCGCCAGCAGCCTAGACAGGTTAGGGAACTCTGGGGCCAACGTCCTGACTTTC. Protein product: CASSLDRLGNSGANVLTF.

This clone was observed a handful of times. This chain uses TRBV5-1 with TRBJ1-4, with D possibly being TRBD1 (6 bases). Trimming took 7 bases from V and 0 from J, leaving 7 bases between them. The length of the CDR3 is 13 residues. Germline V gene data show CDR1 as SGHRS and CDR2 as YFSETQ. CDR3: CASGQSTNEKLFF. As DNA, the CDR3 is TGCGCCAGCGGACAGTCAACTAATGAAAAACTGTTTTTT.

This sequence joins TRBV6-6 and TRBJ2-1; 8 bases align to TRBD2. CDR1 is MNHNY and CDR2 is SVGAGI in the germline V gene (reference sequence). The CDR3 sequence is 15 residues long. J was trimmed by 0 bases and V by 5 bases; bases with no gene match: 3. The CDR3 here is CASSPSGSSYNEQFF. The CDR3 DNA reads TGTGCCAGCAGTCCCAGCGGGAGCTCCTACAATGAGCAGTTCTTC.

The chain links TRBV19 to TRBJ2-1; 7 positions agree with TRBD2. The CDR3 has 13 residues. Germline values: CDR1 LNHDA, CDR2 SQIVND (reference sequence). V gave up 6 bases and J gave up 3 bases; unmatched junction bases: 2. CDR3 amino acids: CASRASGYNEQFF. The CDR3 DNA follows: TGTGCCAGTAGGGCTAGCGGCTACAATGAGCAGTTCTTC.

CDR3 amino acids: CASSYLGGGYGYTF. CDR3 DNA: TGTGCCAGCAGTTATCTCGGGGGAGGCTATGGCTACACCTTC. V and J are TRBV6-5 and TRBJ1-2; D is perhaps TRBD1 (5 bases). The V and J ends lost 3 bases and 4 bases respectively, with 12 bases between them. CDR3 size: 14 residues. Germline V CDR1 and CDR2: MNHEY, SVGAGI.

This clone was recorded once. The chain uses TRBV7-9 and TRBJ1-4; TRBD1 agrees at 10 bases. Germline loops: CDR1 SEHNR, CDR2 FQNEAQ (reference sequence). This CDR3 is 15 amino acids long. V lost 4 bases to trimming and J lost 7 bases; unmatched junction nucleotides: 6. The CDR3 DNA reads TGTGCCAGCAGCTCGAGACAGGGGGCGCGTGAAAAACTGTTTTTT. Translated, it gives CASSSRQGAREKLFF.

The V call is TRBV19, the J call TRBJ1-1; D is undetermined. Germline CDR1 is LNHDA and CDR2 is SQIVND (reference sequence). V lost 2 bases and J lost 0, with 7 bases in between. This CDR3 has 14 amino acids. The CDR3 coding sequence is TGTGCCAGTAGTATATCTCCAGTGAACACTGAAGCTTTCTTT. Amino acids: CASSISPVNTEAFF.

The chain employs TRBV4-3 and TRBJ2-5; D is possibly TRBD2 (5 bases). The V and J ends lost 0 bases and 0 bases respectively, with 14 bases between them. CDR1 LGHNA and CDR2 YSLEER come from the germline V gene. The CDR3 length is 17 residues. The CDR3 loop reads CASSQDLGLGYQETQYF. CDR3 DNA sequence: TGCGCCAGCAGCCAAGATTTAGGACTGGGGTACCAAGAGACCCAGTACTTC.

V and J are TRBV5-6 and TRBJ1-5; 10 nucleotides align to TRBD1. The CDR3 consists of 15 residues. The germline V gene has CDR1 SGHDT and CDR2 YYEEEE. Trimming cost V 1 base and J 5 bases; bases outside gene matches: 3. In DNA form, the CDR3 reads TGTGCCAGCAGCTTGTACGGGACAGGGGATCAGCCCCAGCATTTT. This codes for CASSLYGTGDQPQHF.

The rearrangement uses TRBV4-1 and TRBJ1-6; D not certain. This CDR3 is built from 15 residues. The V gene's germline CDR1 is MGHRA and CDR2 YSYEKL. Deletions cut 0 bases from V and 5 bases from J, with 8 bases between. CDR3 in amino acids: CASSQEQQDNSPLHF. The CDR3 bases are TGCGCCAGCAGCCAAGAACAGCAGGATAATTCACCCCTCCACTTT.

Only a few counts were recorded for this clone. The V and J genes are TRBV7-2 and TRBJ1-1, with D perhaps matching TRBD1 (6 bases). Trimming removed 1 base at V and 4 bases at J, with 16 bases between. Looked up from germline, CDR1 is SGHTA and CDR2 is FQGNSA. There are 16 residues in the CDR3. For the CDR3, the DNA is TGTGCCAGCAGCTTAGATCGGGCGGGGGCCGGCACTGAAGCTTTCTTT. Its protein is CASSLDRAGAGTEAFF.

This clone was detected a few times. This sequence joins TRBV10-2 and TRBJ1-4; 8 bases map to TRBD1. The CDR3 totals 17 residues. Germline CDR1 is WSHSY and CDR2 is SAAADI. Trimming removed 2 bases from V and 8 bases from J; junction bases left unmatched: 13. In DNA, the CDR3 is TGCGCCAGCAGTGAGAACCGGACAGGGATTGATAACGAAAAACTGTTTTTT. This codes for CASSENRTGIDNEKLFF.

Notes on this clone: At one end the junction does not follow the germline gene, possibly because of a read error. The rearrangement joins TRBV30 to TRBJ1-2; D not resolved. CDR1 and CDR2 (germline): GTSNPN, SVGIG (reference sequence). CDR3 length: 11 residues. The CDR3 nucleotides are TGTGCCCGAATGGACGACTATGGCTACCCCTTC. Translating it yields CARMDDYGYPF.

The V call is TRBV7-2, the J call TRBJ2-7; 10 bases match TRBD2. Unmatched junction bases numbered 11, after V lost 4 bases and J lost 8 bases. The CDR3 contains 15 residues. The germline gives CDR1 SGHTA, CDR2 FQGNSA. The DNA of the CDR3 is TGTGCCAGCAGCTCCGGCACTAGCGGGATTGGCCAGCAGTACTTC. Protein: CASSSGTSGIGQQYF.

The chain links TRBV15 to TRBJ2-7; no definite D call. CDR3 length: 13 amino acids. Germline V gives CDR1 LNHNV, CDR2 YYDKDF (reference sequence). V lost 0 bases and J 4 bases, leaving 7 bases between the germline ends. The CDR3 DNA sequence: TGTGCCACCAGCAGAGATCTCCAGTACGAGCAGTACTTC. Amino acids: CATSRDLQYEQYF.